This T cell receptor (beta chain) was obtained from a study of Ad26.COV2.S vaccination and SARS-CoV-2 variants. Study at large: In the study, Ad26.COV2.S was injected intramuscularly once, or twice 56 days apart.

TCRdb's table, derived via immunoSEQ multiplex PCR, lists solely in-frame clones and lacks some. The table has roughly 420,000 clones, approximately 92% seen once. The CDR3 contains 18 residues. Trimming cost V 1 base and J 6 bases; bases outside gene matches: 12. Germline-derived CDR1 and CDR2 are SGHTA and FQGNSA. With regard to this clone: Its antigen is not identified.

Notes on the study in general: People who got the vaccine or the placebo had similar non-spike TCR breadth.

Stated treatment: some 20 received Ad26.COV2.S at low or high dose, single or two shots; about 5 received placebo; per-sample allocation not given. Day 63 after the first vaccine or placebo injection was the time point for sampling. Sequencing used peripheral blood, obtained in a trial of Ad26.COV2.S vaccine versus placebo. This chain uses TRBV7-2 with TRBJ2-2; 9 bases are a match to TRBD2. The clonotype was recovered from a person aged 18-60 years who received the Ad26.COV2.S COVID-19 vaccine or a placebo. The CDR3 loop reads CASSLVGWASGIAGELFF. For the CDR3, the DNA is TGTGCCAGCAGCTTAGTTGGGTGGGCTAGCGGGATTGCCGGGGAGCTGTTTTTT. Full variable domain (missing parts from reference TRBV7-2 and TRBJ2-2): GAGVSQSPSNKVTEKGKDVELRCDPISGHTALYWYRQSLGQGLEFLIYFQGNSAPDKSGLPSDRFSAERTGGSVSTLTIQRTQQEDSAVYLCASSLVGWASGIAGELFFGEGSRLTVL.